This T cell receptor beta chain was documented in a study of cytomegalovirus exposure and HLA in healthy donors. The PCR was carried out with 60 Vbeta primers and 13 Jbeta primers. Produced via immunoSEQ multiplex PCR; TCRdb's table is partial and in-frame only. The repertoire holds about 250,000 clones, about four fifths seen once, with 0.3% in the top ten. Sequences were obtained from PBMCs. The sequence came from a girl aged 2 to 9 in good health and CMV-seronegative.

CDR3 region: CAITDGGRRGPRTEAFF. The CDR3 DNA sequence: TGTGCCATCACCGACGGTGGGCGGAGGGGGCCACGCACTGAAGCTTTCTTT. The chain employs TRBV10-3 and TRBJ1-1; 7 bases fit TRBD1. Germline values: CDR1 ENHRY, CDR2 SYGVKD. The CDR3 has 17 amino acids. V trimming: 7 bases; J trimming: 4 bases; junction bases outside the gene matches: 18.